A single sample gave rise to the 10 T cell receptor beta chains below, sequenced in a study of blood T cell repertoires in COVID-19. Method: immunoSEQ multiplex PCR; TCRdb's copy keeps in-frame clones and lacks some. Found here are tens of thousands of clones, 81% of them singletons; the top ten hold around 22%. Sequenced material: peripheral blood. The origin of the receptors is a woman over 75 with COVID-19, enrolled during active disease.

The chain couples TRBV5-5 to TRBJ2-7; TRBD2 agrees at 9 bases. The germline gives CDR1 SGHKS, CDR2 YYEKEE (reference sequence). V dropped 3 bases and J dropped 5; count of bases not matched to a gene: 15. CDR3 size: 17 residues. The CDR3 spells CASSSSRGASGNHEQYF. Here the CDR3 DNA reads TGTGCCAGCAGCTCCTCGCGGGGGGCTAGCGGGAACCACGAGCAGTACTTC.

The CDR3 reads CASSVHRYNEQFF. DNA for the CDR3: TGTGCCAGCAGTGTCCACAGATACAATGAGCAGTTCTTC. The chain recombines TRBV2 with TRBJ2-1; D remains unclear. CDR3 length equals 13 residues. V lost 4 bases and J lost 4, with 8 bases in between. Germline V lookup: CDR1 SNHLY, CDR2 FYNNEI.

The chain is built from TRBV2 and TRBJ2-5; perhaps TRBD2 as D (7 bases). Trimming removed 1 base at V and 3 bases at J, with 12 bases between. Germline CDR1 SNHLY, CDR2 FYNNEI. The CDR3 has 15 residues. The CDR3 loop is CASSEGQGREETQYF. In nucleotides, the CDR3 is TGTGCCAGCAGTGAAGGTCAGGGGAGGGAAGAGACCCAGTACTTC. Variable domain in full (rest from reference TRBV2 and TRBJ2-5): EPEVTQTPSHQVTQMGQEVILRCVPISNHLYFYWYRQILGQKVEFLVSFYNNEISEKSEIFDDQFSVERPDGSNFTLKIRSTKLEDSAMYFCASSEGQGREETQYFGPGTRLLVL.

V and J are TRBV4-2 and TRBJ1-6; perhaps TRBD1 as D (5 bases). This CDR3 spans 15 amino acids. With 4 bases removed from V and 6 bases from J, the gap between germline ends came to 13 bases. CDR1 is LGHNA and CDR2 is YNFKEQ in the germline V gene. The chain's CDR3 is CASSRGEGINSPLHF. The CDR3 bases are TGTGCCAGCAGCCGGGGCGAAGGGATTAATTCACCCCTCCACTTT.

Worth noting for this clone: This specimen includes other DNA sequences encoding the same CDR3. The J gene is TRBJ2-3, the V gene TRBV4-1, with a weak D call TRBD1 (5 bases). The V and J ends lost 1 base and 3 bases respectively, with 14 bases between them. The CDR3 is 16 amino acids. CDR1 and CDR2 from the germline V gene are MGHRA and YSYEKL. Here the CDR3 reads CASSQVQLAGTDTQYF. CDR3 sequence (DNA): TGCGCCAGCAGCCAAGTCCAGCTCGCAGGGACAGATACGCAGTATTTT.

The CDR3 here is CASSNPGQGYEQYF. The CDR3 region has the DNA TGTGCCAGCAGCAACCCGGGACAGGGATACGAGCAGTACTTC. This rearrangement joins TRBV21-1 to TRBJ2-7; the table's D gene call, TRBD1, was not cross checked with the DNA. TRBV21-1 is a pseudogene locus. The CDR3 totals 14 residues.

The chain couples TRBV5-1 to TRBJ2-5; tentative D call: TRBD2 (6 bases). The CDR3 contains 14 residues. Per the germline V gene, CDR1 is SGHRS and CDR2 is YFSETQ. V was pared by 4 bases and J by 2 bases, with 12 bases between. The CDR3 sequence is CASSPRDFQETQYF. CDR3 nucleotides: TGCGCCAGCAGCCCCCGGGACTTTCAAGAGACCCAGTACTTC.

The chain uses TRBV7-8 and TRBJ1-1, with 7 bases identical to TRBD1. Per the germline V gene, CDR1 is SGHVS and CDR2 is FQNEAQ. The J segment lost 7 bases and the V segment lost 1 base, leaving 6 bases of the junction unmatched. This CDR3 comprises 14 residues. The DNA of the CDR3 is TGTGCCAGCAGCTTAGAGGGGGACAGACGTGAAGCTTTCTTT. Encoded protein: CASSLEGDRREAFF.

This clone was observed once. The chain links TRBV7-2 to TRBJ2-3; 13 bases line up with TRBD2. Germline CDR1 SGHTA, CDR2 FQGNSA. V was clipped by 1 base and J by 4 bases; unmatched bases: 8. The CDR3 has 18 amino acids. The CDR3 DNA sequence: TGTGCCAGCAGCTTAGGCTATAGGGGACTAGCGGGATCAGATACGCAGTATTTT. Translating gives CASSLGYRGLAGSDTQYF.

The J gene is TRBJ2-5, the V gene TRBV7-2; 7 positions match TRBD1. The CDR3 has 15 residues. Germline CDR1 reads SGHTA; CDR2 reads FQGNSA. V shed 5 bases and J 7 bases; nucleotides not matched to a gene: 13. The CDR3 loop is CASSKRQGPSGTQYF. As DNA, the CDR3 is TGTGCCAGCAGCAAAAGACAGGGACCCTCAGGGACCCAGTACTTC.